These 30 T cell receptor beta chains were sequenced from one sample in a study of control samples from healthy donors and cancer patients. Repertoires were generated with immunoSEQ multiplex PCR, while TCRdb's copy carries only in-frame clones and drops some. The repertoire includes over 150,000 clones, roughly 95% of them detected once, and over 0.9% sits in the top ten. Sequences were obtained from blood. The receptors shown here come from a woman aged 30 to 39 in good health.

The rearrangement uses TRBV12-3 or TRBV12-4 and TRBJ2-1; possible D gene TRBD1, 5 bases. With 11 bases removed from V and 10 bases from J, the gap between germline ends came to 18 bases. The CDR3 runs 12 residues. The CDR3 reads CAAAIVGREQFF. CDR3 coding DNA: TGTGCCGCAGCCATAGTGGGGCGGGAGCAGTTCTTC.

The gene calls are TRBV5-3 and TRBJ1-5; the match to TRBD1 covers 10 bases. TRBV5-3 is treated as an ORF (open reading frame) with a function not yet certain. J was trimmed by 4 bases and V by 0 bases; bases with no gene match: 1. This CDR3 has 15 residues. The CDR3 sequence: CARSLGTGGNQPQHF. For the CDR3, the DNA is TGTGCCAGAAGCTTGGGGACAGGGGGAAATCAGCCCCAGCATTTT.

This chain connects TRBV18 to TRBJ1-6; 9 bases map to TRBD1. In germline, CDR1 is KGHSH, CDR2 LQKENI. V dropped 4 bases and J dropped 8; count of bases not matched to a gene: 0. The CDR3 is made up of 13 amino acids. The chain's CDR3 is CASSRDRDSPLHF. In DNA form, the CDR3 reads TGTGCCAGCTCACGGGACAGGGATTCACCCCTCCACTTT.

This clone came up once. J is TRBJ1-3 and V is TRBV19, with a weak D call TRBD1 (6 bases). The CDR3 runs to 15 residues. The V gene's germline CDR1 is LNHDA and CDR2 SQIVND (reference sequence). V lost 0 bases to trimming and J lost 3 bases, with 9 bases between them. CDR3 amino acids: CASSIDPDSGNTIYF. In nucleotides, the CDR3 is TGTGCCAGTAGTATAGATCCGGACAGTGGAAACACCATATATTTT.

The rearrangement uses TRBV4-2 and TRBJ1-2; D is ambiguous. Germline lookup yields CDR1 LGHNA and CDR2 YNFKEQ. The CDR3 loop spans 16 amino acids. V shed 2 bases and J shed 7 bases, with 20 bases lying between them. CDR3 nucleotides: TGTGCCAGCAGCCAATTCGTAGGTGGTTTTGAGGGTGGCTACACCTTC. This codes for CASSQFVGGFEGGYTF.

The genes are TRBV12-3 or TRBV12-4 and TRBJ1-2; no firm D call. With 2 bases removed from V and 5 bases from J, the gap between germline ends came to 6 bases. The CDR3 sequence is 12 residues long. CDR3 DNA: TGTGCCAGCAGTTTAACCGGGTATGGCTACACCTTC. This translates into CASSLTGYGYTF.

The V gene is TRBV6-5, the J gene TRBJ1-5; no clear D. V shed 7 bases and J shed 6 bases, with 16 bases lying between them. The CDR3 contains 14 residues. Germline V CDR1 and CDR2: MNHEY, SVGAGI. The CDR3 sequence is CASTEDGSGQPQHF. The CDR3 DNA sequence: TGTGCCAGCACCGAGGACGGATCAGGTCAGCCCCAGCATTTT.

This rearrangement joins TRBV25-1 to TRBJ1-2; the D is unclear. This CDR3 is built from 14 residues. CDR1 and CDR2 from the germline V gene are MGHDK and SYGVNS. V lost 3 bases to trimming and J lost 4 bases, with 12 bases between them. CDR3 bases: TGTGCCAGCAGTGAGCTTATGTATGGCTATGGCTACACCTTC. Protein product: CASSELMYGYGYTF.

The rearrangement links TRBV12-2 to TRBJ2-1; TRBD2 is the table's D call and was not checked against the DNA. TRBV12-2 is annotated as a pseudogene. The CDR3 has 15 amino acids. This CDR3 reads CASRSRPSSRNEQFF. CDR3 bases: TGTGCAAGTCGCTCTAGACCCTCCAGTCGCAATGAGCAGTTCTTC.

The V call is TRBV12-3 or TRBV12-4, the J call TRBJ2-5, with a possible D match to TRBD2 (6 bases). Trimming removed 3 bases at V and 4 bases at J, with 9 bases between. The CDR3 sequence is 13 residues long. CDR3: CASSFASVETQYF. CDR3 in DNA: TGTGCCAGCAGTTTCGCTAGCGTAGAGACCCAGTACTTC.

The chain recombines TRBV19 with TRBJ2-3, with 7 bases matching TRBD1. The CDR3 length is 14 residues. Germline lookup yields CDR1 LNHDA and CDR2 SQIVND (reference sequence). The ends lost 3 bases at V and 6 bases at J; junction bases unmatched: 6. In DNA form, the CDR3 reads TGTGCCAGTAGTATTGCGACAGGGCCTGATACGCAGTATTTT. This translates into CASSIATGPDTQYF.

V gene TRBV27 combines with J gene TRBJ2-5; 12 bases agree with TRBD2. Per germline, CDR1 MNHEY and CDR2 SMNVEV (reference sequence). The CDR3 consists of 15 residues. Trimming cost V 6 bases and J 5 bases; bases outside gene matches: 7. CDR3 nucleotide sequence: TGTGCCAGCAGGCAGACTAGCGGGAGTTTCGAGACCCAGTACTTC. It yields the protein CASRQTSGSFETQYF.

V usage is TRBV4-2 and J usage is TRBJ2-7; D possibly corresponds to TRBD1 (7 bases). The CDR3 extends over 16 amino acids. Trimming took 0 bases from V and 3 from J, leaving 15 bases between them. The V gene's germline CDR1 is LGHNA and CDR2 YNFKEQ. The CDR3: CASSQDGGQTGYEQYF. CDR3 coding DNA: TGTGCCAGCAGCCAAGACGGGGGACAGACGGGCTACGAGCAGTACTTC.

This sequence joins TRBV2 and TRBJ1-6; 7 bases fit TRBD1. The CDR3 length is 16 residues. Germline V gene data show CDR1 as SNHLY and CDR2 as FYNNEI. With 3 bases clipped from V and 8 bases from J, the junction kept 10 bases outside the gene matches. CDR3 nucleotides: TGTGCCAGCAGTGACGCCGGGACAGCTTATCATTCACCCCTCCACTTT. Amino acid sequence: CASSDAGTAYHSPLHF.

The chain links TRBV6-5 to TRBJ1-1; D remains unclear. The V gene's germline CDR1 is MNHEY and CDR2 SVGAGI. Deletions cut 5 bases from V and 7 bases from J, with 14 bases between. This CDR3 comprises 13 residues. The CDR3 region is CASSTTNANEAFF. DNA for the CDR3: TGTGCCAGCAGTACCACAAATGCGAATGAAGCTTTCTTT.

This rearrangement joins TRBV2 to TRBJ1-5; 7 bases agree with TRBD1. V lost 9 bases to trimming and J lost 0 bases; unmatched junction nucleotides: 11. CDR1 and CDR2 (germline): SNHLY, FYNNEI. This CDR3 is 16 amino acids long. Here the CDR3 DNA reads TGTGCCAGTAGGGACAGAAGATCCGATAGCAATCAGCCCCAGCATTTT. It translates to CASRDRRSDSNQPQHF.

V gene TRBV6-6 combines with J gene TRBJ2-5; TRBD1 matches at 7 bases. The CDR3 covers 15 residues. The germline CDR1 and CDR2 sequences are MNHNY and SVGAGI (reference sequence). Trimming took 0 bases from V and 5 from J; bases not matched to a gene: 6. DNA for the CDR3: TGTGCCAGCAGTTACTCATTACAGGGGTGGGAGACCCAGTACTTC. Its protein product is CASSYSLQGWETQYF.

The chain combines TRBV6-1 with TRBJ1-2; D might be TRBD1 (5 bases). The germline V gene has CDR1 MNHNS and CDR2 SASEGT. Trimming shortened V by 3 bases and J by 2 bases, and 19 bases separated the two germline ends. CDR3 length equals 17 residues. CDR3 bases: TGTGCCAGCAGTGAGGTGTGGGGGATTCTCGGGAACTATGGCTACACCTTC. Its protein product is CASSEVWGILGNYGYTF.

This chain joins TRBV28 and TRBJ1-2; D is uncertain. Germline CDR1 and CDR2: MDHEN and SYDVKM. CDR3 size: 13 residues. V was trimmed by 2 bases and J by 6 bases, leaving 10 bases between them. In nucleotides, the CDR3 is TGTGCCAGCAGTTTACAACAGACCAATGGCTACACCTTC. Translation: CASSLQQTNGYTF.

The genes are TRBV28 and TRBJ2-7; 8 bases align to TRBD2. The CDR3 is 16 residues long. The V gene's germline CDR1 is MDHEN and CDR2 SYDVKM. After removal of 7 bases from V and 3 bases from J, the junction contained 14 bases not matched to a gene. CDR3 coding DNA: TGTGCCAGCACCCCGGGACTAGGGGGTCGGGTCTACGAGCAGTACTTC. Amino acid sequence: CASTPGLGGRVYEQYF.

This chain connects TRBV6-2 or TRBV6-3 to TRBJ2-5; 10 bases are a match to TRBD2. Looked up from germline, CDR1 is MNHEY and CDR2 is SVGEGT. The ends lost 2 bases at V and 5 bases at J; junction bases unmatched: 5. This CDR3 is 15 amino acids long. This chain's CDR3 is CASSYPAGGTETQYF. The CDR3 DNA follows: TGTGCCAGCAGTTACCCAGCGGGAGGGACGGAGACCCAGTACTTC.

This clone has a handful of counts. The chain combines TRBV2 with TRBJ1-1; D unclear. V was trimmed by 3 bases and J by 2 bases, leaving 7 bases between them. The CDR3 has 13 residues. CDR1 and CDR2 (germline): SNHLY, FYNNEI. The CDR3 nucleotides read TGTGCCAGCAGTGAGGAGAGAAACACTGAAGCTTTCTTT. It encodes CASSEERNTEAFF. Full variable domain (remainder filled in from reference TRBV2 and TRBJ1-1): EPEVTQTPSHQVTQMGQEVILRCVPISNHLYFYWYRQILGQKVEFLVSFYNNEISEKSEIFDDQFSVERPDGSNFTLKIRSTKLEDSAMYFCASSEERNTEAFFGQGTRLTVV.

This chain links TRBV5-1 with TRBJ2-7; D uncertain. Per germline, CDR1 SGHRS and CDR2 YFSETQ. This CDR3 comprises 14 residues. V lost 0 bases to trimming and J lost 0 bases, with 7 bases between them. CDR3 amino acids: CASSLDPGSYEQYF. Here the CDR3 DNA reads TGCGCCAGCAGCTTGGATCCGGGCTCCTACGAGCAGTACTTC.

J is TRBJ1-2 and V is TRBV13; TRBD1 might be the D (5 bases). This CDR3 contains 16 residues. The V and J ends lost 1 base and 8 bases respectively, with 20 bases between them. Per the germline V gene, CDR1 is PRHDT and CDR2 is FYEKMQ (reference sequence). In DNA, the CDR3 is TGTGCCAGCAGCTTAGCTATACAGGTGCCCCAGGGCGGCTACACCTTC. This codes for CASSLAIQVPQGGYTF.

CDR3 loop: CASTGGREQFF. The CDR3 DNA sequence: TGCGCCAGCACGGGTGGAAGGGAGCAGTTCTTC. The rearrangement joins TRBV5-1 to TRBJ2-1, with D unclear. V gave up 6 bases and J gave up 10 bases, with 11 bases separating them. The CDR3 extends over 11 amino acids. Germline V gives CDR1 SGHRS, CDR2 YFSETQ.

This clone was picked up one time. An end of the junction does not agree with germline; a read error may underlie this. The chain combines TRBV7-7 with TRBJ2-1; 12 bases are shared with TRBD2. There are 19 residues in the CDR3. Germline-derived CDR1 and CDR2 are SSHAT and FNYEAQ (reference sequence). The CDR3 loop reads CASSLATSGGPRSYNEQFF. The CDR3 region has the DNA TGTGCTAGCAGCTTAGCAACTAGCGGGGGGCCGAGGTCCTACAATGAGCAGTTCTTC.

V and J are TRBV6-5 and TRBJ2-7; D ambiguous. V was shortened by 5 bases and J by 2 bases, with 7 bases between the two germline ends. CDR3 length: 12 residues. The germline V gene has CDR1 MNHEY and CDR2 SVGAGI. CDR3 loop: CASSTIPYEQYF. CDR3 nucleotide sequence: TGTGCCAGCAGTACGATACCCTACGAGCAGTACTTC.

The chain couples TRBV2 to TRBJ2-1; 8 nucleotides agree with TRBD1. The J segment lost 6 bases and the V segment lost 1 base, leaving 14 bases of the junction unmatched. The germline CDR1 and CDR2 sequences are SNHLY and FYNNEI. The CDR3 covers 18 residues. CDR3 in DNA: TGTGCCAGCAGTGAAGACTACCCGGACAGGGCTGGGTTCAATGAGCAGTTCTTC. Translated: CASSEDYPDRAGFNEQFF.

In its sample, this clone was seen a few times. The V call is TRBV11-3, the J call TRBJ2-1, with unresolved D. The CDR3 has 13 residues. Trimming cost V 4 bases and J 0 bases, with 4 bases left between them. Germline V CDR1 and CDR2: SGHNT, YENEEA. The CDR3 nucleotides are TGTGCCAGCAGCTACAGCTCCTACAATGAGCAGTTCTTC. Its protein product is CASSYSSYNEQFF.

This sequence joins TRBV2 and TRBJ2-5; D is tentatively TRBD1 or TRBD2 (5 bases each). Trimming removed 8 bases at V and 5 bases at J, with 9 bases between. CDR1 SNHLY and CDR2 FYNNEI come from the germline V gene. This CDR3 contains 11 residues. CDR3 in amino acids: CASWGTETQYF. The CDR3 bases are TGTGCCAGCTGGGGGACGGAGACCCAGTACTTC.